A selection of T cell receptor beta chains follows, all from one sample in a study of cytomegalovirus exposure and HLA in healthy donors. Some clones are missing from TCRdb's copy, which holds only in-frame ones; the method was immunoSEQ multiplex PCR. The table lists around 350,000 clones, roughly 89% of them singletons. What was sequenced was PBMCs. The receptors come from a woman aged 18-30 years in good health and CMV-seronegative. The CDR3 runs from the conserved cysteine through the conserved F or W. The D gene is left open where the match is weak. Rows give clone size only sometimes, using once, few, many, or a class for an expanded clone.

D gene: TRBD1; V gene: TRBV20-1; clone size: .; CDR3 protein: CSARPGTALVF
D gene: .; V gene: TRBV14; clone size: few; CDR3 protein: CASSQPWPGPYEQYF
D gene: TRBD2; V gene: TRBV5-1; clone size: .; CDR3 protein: CASSLDGGADTQYF
D gene: .; V gene: TRBV28; clone size: .; CDR3 protein: CASSLFTSGSTGELFF
D gene: TRBD1; V gene: TRBV7-8; clone size: .; CDR3 protein: CASSGVRTGDGRETQYF
D gene: .; V gene: TRBV2; clone size: .; CDR3 protein: CASSDFPREGNEQFF
D gene: .; V gene: TRBV13; clone size: .; CDR3 protein: CASSLGRGGNTEAFF
D gene: TRBD1; V gene: TRBV28; clone size: .; CDR3 protein: CASSFRTGTNYGYTF
D gene: .; V gene: TRBV7-9; clone size: once; CDR3 protein: CASSLTSESTQYF
D gene: TRBD2; V gene: TRBV6-4; clone size: .; CDR3 protein: CASERLAGLNTGELFF
D gene: .; V gene: TRBV27; clone size: once; CDR3 protein: CASSMTGYNEQFF
D gene: .; V gene: TRBV7-3; clone size: .; CDR3 protein: CASSPTTGTGAEAFF
D gene: TRBD1; V gene: TRBV18; clone size: .; CDR3 protein: CASSPLGQGNTEAFF
D gene: .; V gene: TRBV6-1; clone size: once; CDR3 protein: CASSDWGVRSISYNEQFF
D gene: .; V gene: TRBV5-6; clone size: .; CDR3 protein: CASSLFEGERDSPLHF
D gene: TRBD1; V gene: TRBV19; clone size: .; CDR3 protein: CASRWDSRPNTEAFF
D gene: .; V gene: TRBV10-1; clone size: .; CDR3 protein: CASSGLTGGGYTF
D gene: .; V gene: TRBV2; clone size: few; CDR3 protein: CASSSQGRNTIYF
D gene: TRBD1; V gene: TRBV20-1; clone size: .; CDR3 protein: CSARTGDGYTF
D gene: .; V gene: TRBV25-1; clone size: .; CDR3 protein: CASSKNSGAVGRVYGYTF
D gene: TRBD2; V gene: TRBV25-1; clone size: .; CDR3 protein: CASSDSLAGVSTDTQYF
D gene: TRBD2; V gene: TRBV9; clone size: .; CDR3 protein: CASSVAERERNNEQFF
D gene: .; V gene: TRBV5-8; clone size: .; CDR3 protein: CASSVAGVTNEKLFF
D gene: .; V gene: TRBV9; clone size: .; CDR3 protein: CASSVQGGLGNGYTF
D gene: .; V gene: TRBV28; clone size: .; CDR3 protein: CASSILRVGRKDQPQHF
D gene: TRBD2; V gene: TRBV4-1; clone size: .; CDR3 protein: CASSQTASGSAYEQYF
D gene: .; V gene: TRBV5-1; clone size: .; CDR3 protein: CASSSTPRGATYNEQFF
D gene: TRBD1; V gene: TRBV27; clone size: .; CDR3 protein: CASSILAQGLGTEAFF
D gene: .; V gene: TRBV27; clone size: once; CDR3 protein: CASRPQGFGNQPQHF
D gene: TRBD2; V gene: TRBV11-2; clone size: .; CDR3 protein: CASSLAGGAIIIYEQYF
D gene: TRBD1; V gene: TRBV18; clone size: .; CDR3 protein: CASSPSVRQGEGYEQYF
D gene: .; V gene: TRBV4-2; clone size: .; CDR3 protein: CASSQDSSNQETQYF
D gene: .; V gene: TRBV6-5; clone size: .; CDR3 protein: CASSLSGSYEQYF
D gene: .; V gene: TRBV7-6; clone size: few; CDR3 protein: CASRPLSPNVYTF
D gene: TRBD1; V gene: TRBV6-5; clone size: .; CDR3 protein: CASTRDRGAGYGYTF
D gene: .; V gene: TRBV11-2; clone size: .; CDR3 protein: CASSDFSSYNEQFF
D gene: TRBD2; V gene: TRBV4-1; clone size: once; CDR3 protein: CASSQTGTSGGRKETQYF
D gene: .; V gene: TRBV28; clone size: once; CDR3 protein: CASSPQTEANEQFF
D gene: TRBD2; V gene: TRBV5-1; clone size: once; CDR3 protein: CASSSSGSSYEQYF
D gene: .; V gene: TRBV5-1; clone size: .; CDR3 protein: CASTGTLNYGYTF
D gene: .; V gene: TRBV2; clone size: .; CDR3 protein: CASKGEALPYEQYF
D gene: .; V gene: TRBV27; clone size: .; CDR3 protein: CASSLSGRNIQYF
D gene: .; V gene: TRBV2; clone size: few; CDR3 protein: CASSVPTDSYEQYF
D gene: .; V gene: TRBV27; clone size: .; CDR3 protein: CASSLFGRGVETQYF
D gene: TRBD2; V gene: TRBV5-4; clone size: .; CDR3 protein: CASRPRGGETQYF
D gene: TRBD2; V gene: TRBV30; clone size: .; CDR3 protein: CAWGEDSGANEQFF
D gene: TRBD1; V gene: TRBV18; clone size: .; CDR3 protein: CASSRGQGFSYGYTF
D gene: .; V gene: TRBV9; clone size: .; CDR3 protein: CASSLVVGRAGELFF
D gene: TRBD2; V gene: TRBV9; clone size: .; CDR3 protein: CASSVSGSSAYEQYF
D gene: TRBD1; V gene: TRBV11-2; clone size: .; CDR3 protein: CASSLTGVDQPQHF
D gene: .; V gene: TRBV11-2; clone size: .; CDR3 protein: CASSLDAGGRGYTF